This is a list of T cell receptor beta chains from one sample in a study of shared clonotypes between healthy human individuals. Clones were read by immunoSEQ multiplex PCR, and TCRdb kept only the in-frame ones, dropping some. This sample has about 600,000 clones; almost 97% occur once, and the top ten carry about 0.06%. Sequenced input: naive CD4+ T cells sorted from blood. These receptors were taken from a woman aged 25 to 39 in good health. The CDR3 runs from the conserved cysteine through the conserved F or W. D genes are given only for firm matches. The size entry is marked missing in some rows and otherwise reads once, few, many or a size class.

abundance	v_gene	d_gene	j_gene	CDR3nt	CDR3aa
once	TRBV7-9	NA	TRBJ2-2	TGTGCCAGCAGCTTTCATAACACCGGGGAGCTGTTTTTT	CASSFHNTGELFF
NA	TRBV6-1	NA	TRBJ1-1	TGTGCCAGCAGTGAAATGGTCATCGCTGAAGCTTTCTTT	CASSEMVIAEAFF
NA	TRBV19	TRBD1	TRBJ1-1	TGTGCCAGTAGCTGGACAGGGGAGGGCACTGAAGCTTTCTTT	CASSWTGEGTEAFF
NA	TRBV25-1	NA	TRBJ2-1	TGTGCCAGCAGTGGGGTGTATAACTTCAATGAGCAGTTCTTC	CASSGVYNFNEQFF
NA	TRBV29-1	TRBD1	TRBJ2-5	TGCAGCTCGAGTCGGGACAGGGGCCGAGAGACCCAGTACTTC	CSSSRDRGRETQYF
once	TRBV2	TRBD2	TRBJ2-3	TGTGCCAGCTCCCAGGGACTAGCGGGTACAGATACGCAGTATTTT	CASSQGLAGTDTQYF
NA	TRBV6-1	TRBD2	TRBJ2-1	TGTGCCAGCGGATCCGGGACTAGCGGAAATGAGCAGTTCTTC	CASGSGTSGNEQFF
NA	TRBV5-1	NA	TRBJ2-5	TGCGCCAGCAGCTCCGGGGGCTCCCAAGAGACCCAGTACTTC	CASSSGGSQETQYF
once	TRBV10-2	TRBD1	TRBJ2-7	TGCGCCAGCAGACATAGACAGGGCTACGAGCAGTACTTC	CASRHRQGYEQYF
NA	TRBV28	TRBD1	TRBJ2-5	TGTGCCAGCAGCTCGACAGGGTGGCAGTACTTC	CASSSTGWQYF
NA	TRBV5-1	NA	TRBJ2-7	TGCGCCAGCAGGACCCGAGCCGGGGGAGAGCAGTACTTC	CASRTRAGGEQYF
NA	TRBV27	TRBD2	TRBJ2-1	TGTGCCAGCAGTCCTTCCTCACTAGCGGGCGTGATTAATGAGCAGTTCTTC	CASSPSSLAGVINEQFF
NA	TRBV5-1	TRBD1	TRBJ1-1	TGCGCCAGCAGCTTGGGCTTGACAGGGACTGAAGCTTTCTTT	CASSLGLTGTEAFF
NA	TRBV19	NA	TRBJ1-1	TGTGCCAGTAGATATGGAGAAAACACTGAAGCTTTCTTT	CASRYGENTEAFF
NA	TRBV2	NA	TRBJ1-2	TGTGCCAGCAAAAGGGGGTTCTATGGCTACACCTTC	CASKRGFYGYTF
NA	TRBV6-6	NA	TRBJ2-7	TGTGCCAGCAGTTACTCATCGGGGGCCTCCTACGAGCAGTACTTC	CASSYSSGASYEQYF
NA	TRBV6-6	NA	TRBJ2-1	TGTGCCAGCAGTTACCTCGGAGGGGCTTACAATGAGCAGTTCTTC	CASSYLGGAYNEQFF
NA	TRBV10-1	TRBD2	TRBJ2-3	TGCGCCAGCAGTGATATAGCGGGAGGGACAGATACGCAGTATTTT	CASSDIAGGTDTQYF
NA	TRBV2	TRBD1	TRBJ1-1	TGTGCCAGCATTCGGCAGCGGACAGGTATGAACACTGAAGCTTTCTTT	CASIRQRTGMNTEAFF
NA	TRBV7-6	NA	TRBJ2-7	TGTGCCAGCAGCTTGGGTAGCAGGGCCGAGCAGTACTTC	CASSLGSRAEQYF
NA	TRBV5-6	TRBD2	TRBJ2-1	TGTGCCAGCAGCTCCACTAGCGGTTACTACAATGAGCAGTTCTTC	CASSSTSGYYNEQFF
NA	TRBV6-5	TRBD1	TRBJ1-3	TGTGCCAGCAGTGACAGGGGGCGCGGAAACACCATATATTTT	CASSDRGRGNTIYF
NA	TRBV19	NA	TRBJ2-7	TGTGCCAGTAGTATAGCTAGGGACTCCTACGAGCAGTACTTC	CASSIARDSYEQYF
NA	TRBV2	NA	TRBJ2-7	TGTGCCAGCAGTGAAACAGCTATAAGCTCCTACGAGCAGTACTTC	CASSETAISSYEQYF
NA	TRBV7-9	NA	TRBJ1-2	TGTGCCAGCAGCACGACTCGAGGAGGGTCTGGCTACACCTTC	CASSTTRGGSGYTF
NA	TRBV7-3	TRBD2	TRBJ2-1	TGTGCCAGCAGCTTCGGGACTAGCGGGGGAAATGAGCAGTTCTTC	CASSFGTSGGNEQFF
NA	TRBV7-2	NA	TRBJ2-7	TGTGCCAGCAGCTTAGAGGGCGGGATTGGCTCCTACGAGCAGTACTTC	CASSLEGGIGSYEQYF
NA	TRBV7-9	TRBD1	TRBJ1-2	TGTGCCAGCAGCCACGACAGGGCTGGTGGCTACACCTTC	CASSHDRAGGYTF
NA	TRBV19	TRBD1	TRBJ2-7	TGTGCCAGTAGTACCGGGACAGCCACCCCTGGCGAGCAGTACTTC	CASSTGTATPGEQYF
once	TRBV14	NA	TRBJ2-2	TGTGCCAGCAGCCACTCTCCTCTCAGGGGCGGGGAGCTGTTTTTT	CASSHSPLRGGELFF
NA	TRBV10-3	NA	TRBJ2-5	TGTGCCGTCGGAGGGGGAATCCAAGAGACCCAGTACTTC	CAVGGGIQETQYF
NA	TRBV7-8	TRBD1	TRBJ2-2	TGTGCCAGCAGATTTCCGCCGGGACAGGGGAATACCGGGGAGCTGTTTTTT	CASRFPPGQGNTGELFF
NA	TRBV7-9	TRBD2	TRBJ2-3	TGTGCCAGCAGCTTCCTAGCGGGAGGAGCAACTAGCACAGATACGCAGTATTTT	CASSFLAGGATSTDTQYF